This T cell receptor (beta chain) appears in the sequencing data of a study of response to subunit inactivated influenza vaccine. Study results and limitations: New T cells are recruited in small numbers by each seasonal influenza vaccination, according to the authors' suggestion.

Per germline, CDR1 SEHNR and CDR2 FQNEAQ (reference sequence). This CDR3 region has 14 residues. Trimming stripped 3 bases from V and 0 bases from J, with 8 bases between. MiXCR, run by TCRdb on the RT-PCR reads, gives a single entry per CDR3 protein. Among about 700,000 distinct CDR3 sequences listed, approximately 15% were seen once. Details on this clonotype: Its target is not known.

Sequenced here: PBMCs from blood, sampled roughly 13 days after vaccination. This receptor was taken from a man aged 50-59 years who received an inactivated influenza vaccine. The chain recombines TRBV7-9 with TRBJ2-5, with D unclear. CDR3 residues: CASSLTTNQETQYF. The CDR3 DNA is TGTGCCAGCAGCTTGACCACAAACCAAGAGACCCAGTACTTC.